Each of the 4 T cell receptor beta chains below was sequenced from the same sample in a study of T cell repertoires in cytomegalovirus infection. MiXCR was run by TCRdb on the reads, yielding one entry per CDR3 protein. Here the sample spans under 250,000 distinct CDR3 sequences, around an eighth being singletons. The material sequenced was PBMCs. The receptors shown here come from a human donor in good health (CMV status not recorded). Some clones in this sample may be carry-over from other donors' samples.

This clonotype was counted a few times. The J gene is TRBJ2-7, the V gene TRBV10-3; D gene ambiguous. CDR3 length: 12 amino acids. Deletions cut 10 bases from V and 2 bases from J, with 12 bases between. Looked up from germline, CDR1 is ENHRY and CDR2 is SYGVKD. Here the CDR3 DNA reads TGTGCCAGCCACAGCCCCCCCTACGAGCAGTACTTC. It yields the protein CASHSPPYEQYF.

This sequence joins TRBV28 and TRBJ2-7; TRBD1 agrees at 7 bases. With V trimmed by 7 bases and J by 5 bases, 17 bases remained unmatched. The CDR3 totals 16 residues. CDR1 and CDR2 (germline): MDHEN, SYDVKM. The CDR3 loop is CASNVGRQGLRHEQYF. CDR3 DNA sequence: TGTGCCAGCAACGTTGGCCGACAGGGCCTACGGCACGAGCAGTACTTC. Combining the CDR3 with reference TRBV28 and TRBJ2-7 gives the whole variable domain DVKVTQSSRYLVKRTGEKVFLECVQDMDHENMFWYRQDPGLGLRLIYFSYDVKMKEKGDIPEGYSVSREKKERFSLILESASTNQTSMYLCASNVGRQGLRHEQYFGPGTRLTVT.

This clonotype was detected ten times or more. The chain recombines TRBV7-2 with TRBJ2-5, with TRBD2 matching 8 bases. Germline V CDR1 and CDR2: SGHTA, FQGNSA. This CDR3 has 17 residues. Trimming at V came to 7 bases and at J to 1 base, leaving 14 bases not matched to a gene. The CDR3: CASTLDPGRVRQETQYF. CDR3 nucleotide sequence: TGTGCCAGCACCCTTGATCCCGGGAGGGTCCGCCAAGAGACCCAGTACTTC.

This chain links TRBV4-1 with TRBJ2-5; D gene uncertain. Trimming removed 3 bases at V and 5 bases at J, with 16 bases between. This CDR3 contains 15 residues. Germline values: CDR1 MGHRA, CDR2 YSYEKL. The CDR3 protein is CASSQIPVARETQYF. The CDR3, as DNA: TGCGCCAGCAGCCAGATACCGGTCGCACGGGAGACCCAGTACTTC.